The present entry profiles one T cell receptor (beta chain) with its context. This entry belongs to a study of shared clonotypes between healthy human individuals. Sequencing used immunoSEQ multiplex PCR; TCRdb keeps in-frame clones, though not all of them. The sample holds about 2.4 million clones, 93% seen once. CDR3 length: 14 amino acids. The V gene's germline CDR1 is MNHNS and CDR2 SASEGT. V was trimmed by 7 bases and J by 0 bases, leaving 10 bases between them. The sequenced sample was naive CD4+ T cells from PBMCs. Subset described: CD45RA+ positively selected. The gene calls are TRBV6-1 and TRBJ1-5; D might be TRBD1 (5 bases). The source is a man younger than 30 in good health. Some clones in this sample may be carry-over from other donors' samples. The chain's CDR3 is CASTPGDSNQPQHF. CDR3 sequence (DNA): TGTGCCAGCACCCCGGGGGATAGCAATCAGCCCCAGCATTTT.